This TCR beta chain appears in the sequencing data of a study of blood T cell repertoires in COVID-19. The overall study: Sites in the United States, Italy and Spain provided acute and convalescent COVID-19 samples. The cDNA or gDNA used as material had been derived from T cells, B-cell-depleted T cells, or PBMCs.

Original handling: Reference gene primer amplification in the assay estimated nucleated cell counts. Measured with immunoSEQ multiplex PCR; TCRdb has only the in-frame clones, and not every one. The D gene and trimming were derived from the DNA, and the V and J assignments and clone size from that table. The table shows 250,000 to 350,000 clones, with over 75% occurring only once. The CDR3 spans 15 residues. Trimming took 5 bases from V and 4 from J, leaving 16 bases between them. Germline CDR1 SGHDT, CDR2 YYEEEE. This clonotype was obtained from a woman aged 45-65 years with active or convalescent COVID-19. The material sequenced was peripheral blood. This chain uses TRBV5-6 with TRBJ1-3; maybe TRBD1 (5 bases). This CDR3 reads CASSINGGPGNTIYF. The CDR3 region has the DNA TGTGCCAGCAGTATCAACGGGGGTCCCGGAAACACCATATATTTT. The full variable domain, completed using reference TRBV5-6 and TRBJ1-3, is DAGVTQSPTHLIKTRGQQVTLRCSPKSGHDTVSWYQQALGQGPQFIFQYYEEEERQRGNFPDRFSGHQFPNYSSELNVNALLLGDSALYLCASSINGGPGNTIYFGEGSWLTVV.